This TCR beta chain emerged from a study of T cell responses to AZD1222 COVID-19 vaccine. Study results and limitations: Compared with day 0, the breadth and depth of the Spike-specific TCR repertoire rose significantly after two doses of AZD1222. The study reported that nearly half of spike-specific TCRs target unmutated variant regions.

Sequenced by immunoSEQ multiplex PCR; TCRdb stores in-frame clones only, minus some. Found here are 70,000 to 95,000 clones, more than 85% of them singletons; the top ten hold 8%. As concerns this clone: The antigen is unknown.

The CDR3 is made up of 15 amino acids. V lost 3 bases to trimming and J lost 3 bases, with 12 bases between them. Germline-derived CDR1 and CDR2 are KGHSH and LQKENI. Sequenced material: peripheral blood, taken 28 days after the second AZD1222 dose. The gene calls are TRBV18 and TRBJ1-5; D gene unclear. This TCR was recovered from an adult who received the AZD1222 COVID-19 vaccine. CDR3 residues: CASSPSGGSNQPQHF. The DNA for the CDR3 is TGTGCCAGCTCACCGTCTGGCGGCTCCAATCAGCCCCAGCATTTT. Full variable domain (rest looked up from reference TRBV18 and TRBJ1-5): NAGVMQNPRHLVRRRGQEARLRCSPMKGHSHVYWYRQLPEEGLKFMVYLQKENIIDESGMPKERFSAEFPKEGPSILRIQQVVRGDSAAYFCASSPSGGSNQPQHFGDGTRLSIL.